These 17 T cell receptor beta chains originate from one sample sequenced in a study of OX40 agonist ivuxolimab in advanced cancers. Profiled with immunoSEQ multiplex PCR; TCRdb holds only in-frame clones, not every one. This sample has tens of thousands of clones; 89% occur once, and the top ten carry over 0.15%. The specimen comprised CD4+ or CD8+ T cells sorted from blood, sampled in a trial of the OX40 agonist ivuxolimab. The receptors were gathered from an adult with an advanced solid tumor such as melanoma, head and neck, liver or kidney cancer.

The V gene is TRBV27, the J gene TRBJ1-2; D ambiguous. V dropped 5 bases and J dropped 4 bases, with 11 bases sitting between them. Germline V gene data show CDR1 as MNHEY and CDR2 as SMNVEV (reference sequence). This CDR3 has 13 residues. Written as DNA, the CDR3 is TGTGCCAGCAGTCCCACGGAGGCCTATGGCTACACCTTC. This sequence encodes CASSPTEAYGYTF.

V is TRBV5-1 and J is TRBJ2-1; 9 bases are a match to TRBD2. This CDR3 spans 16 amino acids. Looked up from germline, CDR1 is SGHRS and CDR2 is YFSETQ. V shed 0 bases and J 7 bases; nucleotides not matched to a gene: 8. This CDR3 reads CASSLEGGGALNEQFF. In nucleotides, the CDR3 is TGCGCCAGCAGCTTGGAAGGCGGGGGGGCTCTGAATGAGCAGTTCTTC.

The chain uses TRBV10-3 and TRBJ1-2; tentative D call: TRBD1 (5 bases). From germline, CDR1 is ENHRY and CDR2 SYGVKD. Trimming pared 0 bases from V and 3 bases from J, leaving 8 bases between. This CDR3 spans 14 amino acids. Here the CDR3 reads CAISESGGYYGYTF. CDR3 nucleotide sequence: TGTGCCATCAGTGAGTCTGGGGGATACTATGGCTACACCTTC.

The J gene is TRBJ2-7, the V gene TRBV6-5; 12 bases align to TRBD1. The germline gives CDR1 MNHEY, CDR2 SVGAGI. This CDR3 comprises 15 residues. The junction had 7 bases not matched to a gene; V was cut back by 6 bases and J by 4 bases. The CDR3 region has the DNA TGTGCCAGCAGACGGGGGACAGGGGGCGAGTACGAGCAGTACTTC. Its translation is CASRRGTGGEYEQYF.

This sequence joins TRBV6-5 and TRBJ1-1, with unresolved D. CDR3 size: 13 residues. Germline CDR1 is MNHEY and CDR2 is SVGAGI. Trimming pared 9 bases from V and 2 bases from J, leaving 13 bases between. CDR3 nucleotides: TGTGCCAGTAGCGTGGATTTCAACACTGAAGCTTTCTTT. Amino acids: CASSVDFNTEAFF.

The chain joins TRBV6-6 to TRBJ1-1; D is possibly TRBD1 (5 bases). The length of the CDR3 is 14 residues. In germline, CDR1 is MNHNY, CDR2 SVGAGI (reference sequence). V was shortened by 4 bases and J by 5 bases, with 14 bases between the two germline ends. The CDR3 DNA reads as TGTGCCAGCAGTTTGACAGTATGGGGGACTGAAGCTTTCTTT. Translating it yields CASSLTVWGTEAFF.

The CDR3 reads CASSRQSSYNSPLHF. Written as DNA, the CDR3 is TGTGCCAGTAGTCGACAGAGCTCCTATAATTCACCCCTCCACTTT. This chain uses TRBV19 with TRBJ1-6; D perhaps matches TRBD1 (5 bases). The CDR3 totals 15 residues. V shed 5 bases and J shed 0 bases, with 8 bases lying between them. CDR1 is LNHDA, CDR2 SQIVND, per germline (reference sequence).

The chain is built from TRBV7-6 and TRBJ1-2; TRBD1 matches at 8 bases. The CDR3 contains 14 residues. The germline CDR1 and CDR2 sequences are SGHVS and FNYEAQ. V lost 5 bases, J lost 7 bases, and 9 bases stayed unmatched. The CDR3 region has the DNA TGTGCCAGCAGCATGGGCCAGGGGGCACGTGGCTACACCTTC. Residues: CASSMGQGARGYTF.

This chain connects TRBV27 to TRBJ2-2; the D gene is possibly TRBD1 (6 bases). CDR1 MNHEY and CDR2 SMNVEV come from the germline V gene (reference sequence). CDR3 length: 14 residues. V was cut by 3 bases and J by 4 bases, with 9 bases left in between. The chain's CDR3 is CASSFRGGTGELFF. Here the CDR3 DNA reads TGTGCCAGCAGTTTCAGGGGCGGCACCGGGGAGCTGTTTTTT.

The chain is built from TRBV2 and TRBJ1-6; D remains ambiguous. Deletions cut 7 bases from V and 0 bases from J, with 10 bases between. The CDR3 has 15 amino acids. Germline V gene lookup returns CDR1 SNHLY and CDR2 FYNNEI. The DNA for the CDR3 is TGTGCCAGCAAGAGGAGAAGCTCCTATAATTCACCCCTCCACTTT. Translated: CASKRRSSYNSPLHF.

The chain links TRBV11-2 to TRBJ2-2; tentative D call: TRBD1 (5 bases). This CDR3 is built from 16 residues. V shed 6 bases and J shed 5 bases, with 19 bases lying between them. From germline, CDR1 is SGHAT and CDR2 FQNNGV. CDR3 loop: CASRPLVRVLTGELFF. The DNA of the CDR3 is TGTGCCAGCAGACCCCTTGTCAGGGTCCTTACCGGGGAGCTGTTTTTT.

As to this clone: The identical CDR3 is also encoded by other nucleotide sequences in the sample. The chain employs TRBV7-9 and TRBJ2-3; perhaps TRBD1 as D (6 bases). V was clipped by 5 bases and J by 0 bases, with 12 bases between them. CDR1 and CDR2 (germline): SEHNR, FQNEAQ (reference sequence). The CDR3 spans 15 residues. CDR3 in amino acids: CASSRDGTSTDTQYF. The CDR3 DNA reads TGTGCCAGCAGCCGAGATGGGACAAGCACAGATACGCAGTATTTT.

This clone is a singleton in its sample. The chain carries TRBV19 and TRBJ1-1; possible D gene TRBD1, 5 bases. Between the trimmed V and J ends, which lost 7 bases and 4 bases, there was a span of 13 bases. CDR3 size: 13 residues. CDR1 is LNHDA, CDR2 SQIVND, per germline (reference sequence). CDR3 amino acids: CASKPGPSTEAFF. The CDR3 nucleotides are TGTGCCAGTAAACCGGGGCCAAGCACTGAAGCTTTCTTT.

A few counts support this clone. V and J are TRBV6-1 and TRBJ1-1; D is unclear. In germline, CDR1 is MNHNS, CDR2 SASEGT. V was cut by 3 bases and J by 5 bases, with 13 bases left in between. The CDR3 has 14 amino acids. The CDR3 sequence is CASSELSRWTEAFF. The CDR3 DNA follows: TGTGCCAGCAGTGAGCTATCTAGATGGACTGAAGCTTTCTTT.

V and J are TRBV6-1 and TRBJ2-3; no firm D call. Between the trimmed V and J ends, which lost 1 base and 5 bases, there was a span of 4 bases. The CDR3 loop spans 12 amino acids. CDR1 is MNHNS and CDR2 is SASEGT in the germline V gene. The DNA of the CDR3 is TGTGCCAGCAGTGAAGAAGTAGATACGCAGTATTTT. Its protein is CASSEEVDTQYF.

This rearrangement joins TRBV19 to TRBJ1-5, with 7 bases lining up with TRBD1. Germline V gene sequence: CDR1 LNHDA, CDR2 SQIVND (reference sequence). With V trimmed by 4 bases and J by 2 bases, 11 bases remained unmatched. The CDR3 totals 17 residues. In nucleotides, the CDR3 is TGTGCCAGTAGTACTTATATCCTCCAGGGGGGCAATCAGCCCCAGCATTTT. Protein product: CASSTYILQGGNQPQHF.

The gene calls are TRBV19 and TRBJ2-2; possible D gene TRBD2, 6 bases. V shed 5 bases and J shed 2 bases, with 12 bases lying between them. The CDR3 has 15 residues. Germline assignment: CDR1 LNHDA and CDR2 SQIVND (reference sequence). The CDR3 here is CASSRSTRNTGELFF. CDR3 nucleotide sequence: TGTGCCAGTAGTCGCTCGACTAGAAACACCGGGGAGCTGTTTTTT.